Below are 30 T cell receptor beta chains sequenced from a single sample in a study of beta chain features in type 1 diabetes. Study results and limitations: Significant though moderate, a shortening of TCRB CDR3s appeared in all four CD4+ subsets of Type 1 diabetes patients.

Every isolated RNA sample was fully reverse transcribed, so sequencing captured expressed TCRB transcripts. Clones were read by immunoSEQ multiplex PCR, and TCRdb kept only the in-frame ones, dropping some. The data hold 300,000 to 350,000 clones, with approximately 9.7% observed a single time. Their specific antigens are unknown. Sequenced: central memory CD4+ T cells from blood. The receptors shown here come from a man in his thirties or forties with type 1 diabetes.

J is TRBJ2-2 and V is TRBV18; TRBD2 is a possible D gene (5 bases). Germline values: CDR1 KGHSH, CDR2 LQKENI. The CDR3 spans 16 residues. V was cut by 2 bases and J by 6 bases, with 16 bases left in between. This CDR3 reads CASSPLGSGGAGELFF. The CDR3 DNA follows: TGTGCCAGCTCACCATTGGGGTCAGGAGGAGCCGGGGAGCTGTTTTTT.

This rearrangement joins TRBV7-8 to TRBJ2-2, with 9 bases that match TRBD2. The V and J ends lost 5 bases and 4 bases, in that order; junction bases with no gene match: 8. Looked up from germline, CDR1 is SGHVS and CDR2 is FQNEAQ. CDR3 length equals 16 residues. The CDR3 sequence: CASSPDAGGLTGELFF. The CDR3 nucleotides are TGTGCCAGCAGCCCGGACGCGGGGGGGCTCACCGGGGAGCTGTTTTTT.

This clone was counted between two and nine times. The J gene is TRBJ2-5, the V gene TRBV7-2; D gene ambiguous. The length of the CDR3 is 14 residues. Germline V gene lookup returns CDR1 SGHTA and CDR2 FQGNSA. The ends were cut back, 1 base at V and 1 base at J, with 7 bases in the middle. The CDR3 spells CASSLGVSQETQYF. The CDR3 DNA reads as TGTGCCAGCAGCTTAGGGGTCAGCCAAGAGACCCAGTACTTC. Filled out from reference TRBV7-2 and TRBJ2-5, the complete variable domain reads GAGVSQSPSNKVTEKGKDVELRCDPISGHTALYWYRQSLGQGLEFLIYFQGNSAPDKSGLPSDRFSAERTGGSVSTLTIQRTQQEDSAVYLCASSLGVSQETQYFGPGTRLLVL.

CDR3 bases: TGCGCCAGCAGCCAGGACACAGGGTGGAATGAGCAGTTCTTC. Protein sequence: CASSQDTGWNEQFF. The chain joins TRBV4-3 to TRBJ2-1; D perhaps matches TRBD1 (6 bases). The germline CDR1 and CDR2 sequences are LGHNA and YSLEER. The CDR3 is 14 residues long. With 3 bases removed from V and 7 bases from J, the gap between germline ends came to 13 bases.

This clone was found a few times. The chain carries TRBV10-2 and TRBJ2-2; TRBD2 matches at 7 bases. Germline loops: CDR1 WSHSY, CDR2 SAAADI. The length of the CDR3 is 15 residues. Losses at the gene ends were 4 bases for V and 2 bases for J; bases not matched to a gene: 4. CDR3 coding DNA: TGCGCCAGCAGTGGGGGCGGGGGAAACACCGGGGAGCTGTTTTTT. It is translated as CASSGGGGNTGELFF.

To note about this clone: Other DNA sequences in this sample translate to the same CDR3. The chain has TRBV7-2 and TRBJ2-2; D ambiguous. From germline, CDR1 is SGHTA and CDR2 FQGNSA. CDR3 size: 13 residues. V was clipped by 5 bases and J by 4 bases, with 8 bases between them. CDR3 coding DNA: TGTGCCAGCAGCCCGCAAAGCACCGGGGAGCTGTTTTTT. Its translation: CASSPQSTGELFF.

This chain connects TRBV11-2 to TRBJ2-3; D is ambiguous. Trimming stripped 5 bases from V and 2 bases from J, with 11 bases between. The germline gives CDR1 SGHAT, CDR2 FQNNGV. This CDR3 region has 14 residues. CDR3 DNA sequence: TGTGCCAGCAGCCCCATATCCCTCACAGATACGCAGTATTTT. Translated, it gives CASSPISLTDTQYF.

Details on this clone: Other DNA sequences in this sample translate to the same CDR3. The V gene is TRBV7-2, the J gene TRBJ2-5, with D hard to call. This CDR3 is 13 amino acids long. Germline V lookup: CDR1 SGHTA, CDR2 FQGNSA. V was trimmed by 2 bases and J by 3 bases, leaving 7 bases between them. This CDR3 reads CASSLFSEETQYF. The DNA for the CDR3 is TGTGCCAGCAGCTTATTTAGTGAAGAGACCCAGTACTTC. The full variable domain, rest sourced from reference TRBV7-2 and TRBJ2-5, is GAGVSQSPSNKVTEKGKDVELRCDPISGHTALYWYRQSLGQGLEFLIYFQGNSAPDKSGLPSDRFSAERTGGSVSTLTIQRTQQEDSAVYLCASSLFSEETQYFGPGTRLLVL.

As for this clone: Compared with germline, one end of the junction differs, possibly owing to a read error. V gene TRBV18 combines with J gene TRBJ2-7; the D gene is possibly TRBD1 (6 bases). The CDR3 contains 13 residues. Per the germline V gene, CDR1 is KGHSH and CDR2 is LQKENI. CDR3 bases: TGTGCCAGCTCACCGGGGACAACCTACGAGCAGCACTTC. This sequence encodes CASSPGTTYEQHF.

This clone was seen more than once but under ten times. This chain connects TRBV7-6 to TRBJ2-3; the match to TRBD2 covers 13 bases. Germline V gene data show CDR1 as SGHVS and CDR2 as FNYEAQ. This CDR3 has 16 amino acids. Unmatched junction bases numbered 8, after V lost 5 bases and J lost 6 bases. The chain's CDR3 is CASSPPGLAGSDTQYF. CDR3 nucleotide sequence: TGTGCCAGCAGCCCACCGGGACTAGCGGGGTCGGATACGCAGTATTTT.

This chain joins TRBV7-9 and TRBJ2-3; a possible D gene is TRBD2 (7 bases). The germline V gene encodes CDR1 SEHNR and CDR2 FQNEAQ (reference sequence). V lost 11 bases and J lost 0, with 12 bases in between. There are 13 residues in the CDR3. The DNA of the CDR3 is TGTGCCGGCACGGGGGGCAGCACAGATACGCAGTATTTT. Its protein product is CAGTGGSTDTQYF. The variable domain in full, completed from reference TRBV7-9 and TRBJ2-3, reads DTGVSQNPRHKITKRGQNVTFRCDPISEHNRLYWYRQTLGQGPEFLTYFQNEAQLEKSRLLSDRFSAERPKGSFSTLEIQRTEQGDSAMYLCAGTGGSTDTQYFGPGTRLTVL.

This clone was seen repeatedly, ten times or more. One end of the junction is discordant with germline, which a read error may explain. The chain recombines TRBV7-7 with TRBJ2-7; D possibly matches TRBD1 or TRBD2 (6 bases each). This CDR3 contains 15 residues. Germline V gene lookup returns CDR1 SSHAT and CDR2 FNYEAQ (reference sequence). The CDR3 sequence: CASSLAFGGLYEQYF. In DNA, the CDR3 is TGTGCTAGCAGCTTAGCGTTTGGGGGGCTCTACGAGCAGTACTTC.

The chain carries TRBV5-1 and TRBJ1-4; D is perhaps TRBD1 (5 bases). This CDR3 spans 14 amino acids. The ends were cut back, 0 bases at V and 7 bases at J, with 10 bases in the middle. CDR1 is SGHRS and CDR2 is YFSETQ in the germline V gene. The CDR3 sequence: CASSLDRQTEKLFF. DNA for the CDR3: TGCGCCAGCAGCTTGGACCGACAGACTGAAAAACTGTTTTTT.

The chain employs TRBV5-1 and TRBJ2-7; D possibly corresponds to TRBD1 (5 bases). Trimming left V 0 bases short and J 3 bases short, with 13 bases between. CDR3 size: 15 residues. Germline-derived CDR1 and CDR2 are SGHRS and YFSETQ. The CDR3 DNA is TGCGCCAGCAGCTTGGGGCAGGGAAGGGGCTACGAGCAGTACTTC. Residues: CASSLGQGRGYEQYF.

The V and J genes are TRBV18 and TRBJ1-1, with TRBD1 as a possible D gene (6 bases). CDR3 length: 14 residues. Germline CDR1 KGHSH, CDR2 LQKENI. Trimming took off 4 bases at V and 1 base at J, with 10 bases between the two ends. The CDR3 DNA is TGTGCCAGCTCACTACAACAGGGGAACACTGAAGCTTTCTTT. This sequence encodes CASSLQQGNTEAFF.

This clone was seen a handful of times. V usage is TRBV7-2 and J usage is TRBJ2-7, with 7 bases identical to TRBD1. Germline trimming cut 3 bases from V and 3 bases from J; bases unmatched to any gene: 2. The CDR3 runs 13 residues. CDR1 is SGHTA and CDR2 is FQGNSA in the germline V gene. CDR3: CASSFRDSYEQYF. The CDR3 DNA is TGTGCCAGCAGCTTCCGGGACAGCTACGAGCAGTACTTC.

The table lists this clone with a few counts. The chain carries TRBV6-6 and TRBJ1-6; 9 bases are shared with TRBD1. The germline V gene has CDR1 MNHNY and CDR2 SVGAGI (reference sequence). The CDR3 contains 14 residues. V shed 5 bases, J shed 10 bases, and the junction held 6 bases outside the gene matches. CDR3 loop: CASSLTGGRSPLHF. CDR3 coding DNA: TGTGCCAGCAGTCTCACAGGGGGCAGGTCACCCCTCCACTTT.

The chain joins TRBV5-4 to TRBJ2-5; D perhaps matches TRBD2 (5 bases). The V end was cut by 0 bases, the J end by 5 bases, with 8 bases between. This CDR3 region has 13 residues. In germline, CDR1 is SGHNT, CDR2 YYREEE (reference sequence). The CDR3 sequence: CASSLDGVETQYF. In DNA, the CDR3 is TGTGCCAGCAGCTTGGACGGGGTGGAGACCCAGTACTTC.

V is TRBV18 and J is TRBJ1-1, with 8 bases matching TRBD1. The V gene end was trimmed by 5 bases and the J gene end by 5 bases; junction bases not matched to a gene: 7. From germline, CDR1 is KGHSH and CDR2 LQKENI. CDR3 size: 14 residues. The CDR3 here is CASSFGQGDTEAFF. In nucleotides, the CDR3 is TGTGCCAGCTCATTCGGACAGGGAGATACTGAAGCTTTCTTT.

The CDR3 sequence: CASRNTGAATGELFF. CDR3 sequence (DNA): TGTGCCAGCAGAAATACAGGGGCGGCCACCGGGGAGCTGTTTTTT. The rearrangement joins TRBV7-9 to TRBJ2-2; 7 bases are a match to TRBD1. CDR1 is SEHNR, CDR2 FQNEAQ, per germline (reference sequence). The junction had 8 bases not matched to a gene; V was cut back by 6 bases and J by 4 bases. The CDR3 contains 15 residues. Together with reference TRBV7-9 and TRBJ2-2, the CDR3 gives the full variable domain: DTGVSQNPRHKITKRGQNVTFRCDPISEHNRLYWYRQTLGQGPEFLTYFQNEAQLEKSRLLSDRFSAERPKGSFSTLEIQRTEQGDSAMYLCASRNTGAATGELFFGEGSRLTVL.

The sample holds many counts of this clone. The gene calls are TRBV5-6 and TRBJ2-2, with TRBD1 matching over 7 bases. There are 14 residues in the CDR3. The V gene's germline CDR1 is SGHDT and CDR2 YYEEEE. V lost 4 bases and J lost 7; bases outside the gene matches: 7. CDR3 region: CASSLPGTVGELFF. As DNA, the CDR3 is TGTGCCAGCAGCCTCCCGGGGACAGTCGGGGAGCTGTTTTTT.

The chain is built from TRBV4-3 and TRBJ1-2, with D maybe TRBD1 (6 bases). Germline-derived CDR1 and CDR2 are LGHNA and YSLEER. There are 14 residues in the CDR3. The V and J ends lost 0 bases and 2 bases respectively, with 7 bases between them. DNA for the CDR3: TGCGCCAGCAGCCAAGATCAGGGGAACTATGGCTACACCTTC. Protein product: CASSQDQGNYGYTF.

This clone has a handful of counts. The chain has TRBV9 and TRBJ2-5, with 7 bases that match TRBD2. V shed 0 bases and J 1 base; nucleotides not matched to a gene: 0. This CDR3 has 14 amino acids. Germline loops: CDR1 SGDLS, CDR2 YYNGEE. The CDR3 DNA reads TGTGCCAGCAGCGTAGGGACTAGCCAAGAGACCCAGTACTTC. It yields the protein CASSVGTSQETQYF.

The chain is built from TRBV4-3 and TRBJ2-7; weak D call: TRBD1 (5 bases). The V end lost 1 base, the J end lost 3 bases, and 7 bases lay between the germline ends. The V gene's germline CDR1 is LGHNA and CDR2 YSLEER. The CDR3 is made up of 13 amino acids. CDR3 nucleotide sequence: TGCGCCAGCAGCCAAGGCAGGGACTACGAGCAGTACTTC. It codes for CASSQGRDYEQYF.

This clone appeared a few times. This chain joins TRBV19 and TRBJ1-5, with TRBD1 identical over 11 bases. After removal of 7 bases from V and 2 bases from J, the junction contained 4 bases not matched to a gene. Germline V gives CDR1 LNHDA, CDR2 SQIVND (reference sequence). This CDR3 region has 15 residues. CDR3 DNA: TGTGCCAGTATGGGACAGGGGGTTGGCAATCAGCCCCAGCATTTT. Translation gives CASMGQGVGNQPQHF. The full variable domain, rest sourced from reference TRBV19 and TRBJ1-5, is DGGITQSPKYLFRKEGQNVTLSCEQNLNHDAMYWYRQDPGQGLRLIYYSQIVNDFQKGDIAEGYSVSREKKESFPLTVTSAQKNPTAFYLCASMGQGVGNQPQHFGDGTRLSIL.

This clone was recorded a few times. The chain joins TRBV6-1 to TRBJ2-3, with 9 positions matching TRBD1. The germline V gene has CDR1 MNHNS and CDR2 SASEGT. The CDR3 spans 18 residues. V shed 2 bases and J 0 bases; nucleotides not matched to a gene: 9. This CDR3 reads CASSESHPGTGSTDTQYF. As DNA, the CDR3 is TGTGCCAGCAGTGAAAGTCATCCTGGGACAGGGAGCACAGATACGCAGTATTTT.

This clone has a handful of counts. The V call is TRBV29-1, the J call TRBJ2-3; D gene unclear. The CDR3 is 11 amino acids. V lost 4 bases to trimming and J lost 6 bases, with 8 bases between them. Per the germline V gene, CDR1 is SQVTM and CDR2 is ANQGSEA. CDR3 nucleotides: TGCAGCGTTGCCCACGGGGATACGCAGTATTTT. Residues: CSVAHGDTQYF.

The chain combines TRBV14 with TRBJ1-1; no clear D. The CDR3 sequence is 12 residues long. Trimming pared 1 base from V and 3 bases from J, leaving 3 bases between. The V gene's germline CDR1 is SGHDN and CDR2 FVKESK. The CDR3 DNA follows: TGTGCCAGCAGCCAAGCACACACTGAAGCTTTCTTT. Protein sequence: CASSQAHTEAFF. Looking up the rest from reference TRBV14 and TRBJ1-1 gives the full variable domain: EAGVTQFPSHSVIEKGQTVTLRCDPISGHDNLYWYRRVMGKEIKFLLHFVKESKQDESGMPNNRFLAERTGGTYSTLKVQPAELEDSGVYFCASSQAHTEAFFGQGTRLTVV.

This clone was detected a few times. The chain carries TRBV9 and TRBJ1-3, with D tentatively TRBD1 (5 bases). Germline loops: CDR1 SGDLS, CDR2 YYNGEE. Deletions cut 4 bases from V and 8 bases from J, with 16 bases between. The CDR3 is 14 amino acids. CDR3 residues: CASSFAGGSDTIYF. The CDR3, as DNA: TGTGCCAGCAGCTTCGCCGGGGGTTCGGACACCATATATTTT.

This clone was counted only a few times. This chain joins TRBV7-8 and TRBJ2-6; D unresolved. The CDR3 is made up of 16 amino acids. V lost 2 bases to trimming and J lost 0 bases, with 8 bases between them. From germline, CDR1 is SGHVS and CDR2 FQNEAQ. The CDR3 sequence: CASSLRSGSGANVLTF. CDR3 in DNA: TGTGCCAGCAGCTTACGTTCGGGCTCTGGGGCCAACGTCCTGACTTTC.